This paragraph covers one T cell receptor (beta chain) sequence. Its antigen remains unknown. With a much larger clone just one base away, this may be a read error. This sample was included in a study of T cells in Graves' hyperthyroidism and ophthalmopathy. Regions amplified from RNA transcripts were the TCR beta CDR3 regions. HTBI primers were employed in a first-round RT-PCR of the TCR CDR3. In TCRdb, the multiplex PCR reads were re-called with MiXCR into one record per CDR3 protein. Altogether 400,000 to 500,000 distinct CDR3 sequences are present, roughly 14% being singletons, with the ten largest covering less than 15%. Trimming removed 0 bases at V and 6 bases at J, with 8 bases between. CDR3 size: 13 residues. Germline CDR1 reads MNHEY; CDR2 reads SMNVEV (reference sequence). General study points: A 13 V-J model separated ophthalmopathy from stable hyperthyroidism. Blood samples included most of the expanded thyroid clonotypes exceeding 0.001.

The source of this sequence is a man aged 18 to 30 with Graves' ophthalmopathy. Source material: blood. The V and J genes are TRBV27 and TRBJ1-1; D not resolved. As DNA, the CDR3 is TGTGCCAGCAGTTTATCGGTGGACGCTGAAGCTTTCTTT. Amino acids: CASSLSVDAEAFF.